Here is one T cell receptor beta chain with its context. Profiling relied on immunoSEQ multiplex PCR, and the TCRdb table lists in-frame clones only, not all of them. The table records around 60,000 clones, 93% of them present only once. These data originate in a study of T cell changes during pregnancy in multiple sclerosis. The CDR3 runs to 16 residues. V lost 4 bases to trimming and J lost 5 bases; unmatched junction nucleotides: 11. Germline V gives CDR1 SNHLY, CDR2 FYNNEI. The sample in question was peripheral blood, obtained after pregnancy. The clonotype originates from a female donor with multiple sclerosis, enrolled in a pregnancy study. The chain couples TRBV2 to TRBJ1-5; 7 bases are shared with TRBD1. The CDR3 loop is CASSVAPGQTYQPQHF. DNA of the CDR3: TGTGCCAGCAGTGTGGCGCCGGGACAGACTTATCAGCCCCAGCATTTT.